The 14 T cell receptor beta chains in this list originate from one sample, sequenced in a study of T cell clonotyping in hematopoietic cell transplantation. The table came from immunoSEQ multiplex PCR; TCRdb's copy has only in-frame clones and leaves some out. The sample gives around 5,700 clones, 75% to 85% of which show up once; about 12% is in the top ten. The sample was peripheral blood mononuclear cells, taken 30 days after allogeneic stem cell transplant. The receptors were gathered from a male patient over 55 who had an allogeneic stem cell transplant from an unrelated donor, so the T cells may come from the graft donor. Some clones in this sample may be carry-over from other donors' samples.

The rearrangement joins TRBV7-2 to TRBJ2-7; D call uncertain. V lost 5 bases to trimming and J lost 4 bases, with 9 bases between them. CDR1 is SGHTA and CDR2 is FQGNSA in the germline V gene. CDR3 size: 12 residues. CDR3 sequence: CASSRGQYEQYF. The CDR3 bases are TGTGCCAGCAGCCGAGGCCAGTACGAGCAGTACTTC.

The rearrangement links TRBV19 to TRBJ1-3; possible D gene TRBD1, 6 bases. Trimming removed 3 bases at V and 0 bases at J, with 12 bases between. The CDR3 extends over 16 amino acids. The germline CDR1 and CDR2 sequences are LNHDA and SQIVND (reference sequence). As DNA, the CDR3 is TGTGCCAGTAGTATCGTACAGGGCGGCTCTGGAAACACCATATATTTT. This codes for CASSIVQGGSGNTIYF.

The CDR3 DNA reads TGTGCCAGCAGTGTACAGGGGAACTATGGAAACACCATATATTTT. This encodes CASSVQGNYGNTIYF. J is TRBJ1-3 and V is TRBV2; 7 nucleotides line up with TRBD1. V dropped 4 bases and J dropped 3; count of bases not matched to a gene: 6. This CDR3 has 15 amino acids. The germline V gene has CDR1 SNHLY and CDR2 FYNNEI.

J is TRBJ2-3 and V is TRBV15, with 7 positions matching TRBD1. CDR3 length: 15 amino acids. V gave up 2 bases and J gave up 6 bases; unmatched junction bases: 8. From germline, CDR1 is LNHNV and CDR2 YYDKDF (reference sequence). This CDR3 is CATSRTGEGYDTQYF. DNA for the CDR3: TGTGCCACCAGCAGAACAGGGGAAGGGTATGATACGCAGTATTTT. Full variable domain (remainder filled in from reference TRBV15 and TRBJ2-3): DAMVIQNPRYQVTQFGKPVTLSCSQTLNHNVMYWYQQKSSQAPKLLFHYYDKDFNNEADTPDNFQSRRPNTSFCFLDIRSPGLGDTAMYLCATSRTGEGYDTQYFGPGTRLTVL.

The chain carries TRBV4-3 and TRBJ2-4, with 8 nucleotides matching TRBD1. The V segment lost 0 bases and the J segment 4 bases; nucleotides outside the gene matches: 8. Germline loops: CDR1 LGHNA, CDR2 YSLEER. The CDR3 contains 17 residues. The CDR3 nucleotides are TGCGCCAGCAGCCAAGATCCCCCAGGGGGCACGAAAAACATTCAGTACTTC. Translating gives CASSQDPPGGTKNIQYF.

The chain is built from TRBV9 and TRBJ2-1; a possible D gene is TRBD1 (5 bases). The V and J ends lost 4 bases and 6 bases respectively, with 20 bases between them. Germline V gene data show CDR1 as SGDLS and CDR2 as YYNGEE. This CDR3 is built from 16 residues. Here the CDR3 DNA reads TGTGCCAGCAGCTACTCCTTAAGGGGCGCGACCAATGAGCAGTTCTTC. Translated: CASSYSLRGATNEQFF.

The gene calls are TRBV7-9 and TRBJ2-2; D not resolved. CDR3 length: 15 amino acids. Germline CDR1 and CDR2: SEHNR and FQNEAQ (reference sequence). V shed 1 base and J shed 6 bases, with 12 bases lying between them. The CDR3, as DNA: TGTGCCAGCAGCTTAGAAGTGGGCGCTGCCGGGGAGCTGTTTTTT. Its translation: CASSLEVGAAGELFF.

The chain employs TRBV19 and TRBJ2-2; D not resolved. V shed 9 bases and J shed 2 bases, with 10 bases lying between them. Germline CDR1 and CDR2: LNHDA and SQIVND (reference sequence). The CDR3 loop spans 13 amino acids. CDR3 DNA sequence: TGTGCCAGCTTGGACGGTAACACCGGGGAGCTGTTTTTT. This sequence encodes CASLDGNTGELFF.

V is TRBV11-2 and J is TRBJ1-1; unclear D gene. Trimming stripped 4 bases from V and 5 bases from J, with 20 bases between. CDR1 and CDR2 (germline): SGHAT, FQNNGV. This CDR3 is 16 amino acids long. The CDR3 nucleotides read TGTGCCAGCAGCTCACCCTTGGGCCTACGAGGGACTGAAGCTTTCTTT. Protein product: CASSSPLGLRGTEAFF.

The chain is built from TRBV4-1 and TRBJ1-2; D gene ambiguous. The CDR3 is 11 amino acids. The germline gives CDR1 MGHRA, CDR2 YSYEKL. V shed 1 base and J shed 6 bases, with 3 bases lying between them. In nucleotides, the CDR3 is TGCGCCAGCAGCCAAGGTCATGGCTACACCTTC. Translating gives CASSQGHGYTF.

The chain couples TRBV10-3 to TRBJ1-2; no clear D. The germline CDR1 and CDR2 sequences are ENHRY and SYGVKD. Trimming cost V 4 bases and J 1 base, with 16 bases left between them. CDR3 length: 16 amino acids. In nucleotides, the CDR3 is TGTGCCATCAGTGCGATAAGCCGACCTTTTAACTATGGCTACACCTTC. The encoded protein is CAISAISRPFNYGYTF.

The rearrangement uses TRBV5-1 and TRBJ2-2, with D possibly TRBD1 on 6 matching bases. This CDR3 comprises 14 residues. Germline V gene lookup returns CDR1 SGHRS and CDR2 YFSETQ. V was trimmed by 5 bases and J by 6 bases, leaving 14 bases between them. The CDR3 DNA sequence: TGCGCCAGCAGTTACGCAGGGGCTCCCGGGGAGCTGTTTTTT. Its translation: CASSYAGAPGELFF.

The rearrangement links TRBV6-1 to TRBJ1-4; D gene uncertain. Deletions cut 9 bases from V and 0 bases from J, with 8 bases between. This CDR3 is 13 amino acids long. Germline V gene sequence: CDR1 MNHNS, CDR2 SASEGT. DNA for the CDR3: TGTGCCAGTCCGGACGCAACTAATGAAAAACTGTTTTTT. The encoded protein is CASPDATNEKLFF.

This chain connects TRBV5-1 to TRBJ1-3; no definite D call. The germline V gene encodes CDR1 SGHRS and CDR2 YFSETQ. CDR3 length: 15 residues. V shed 4 bases and J shed 0 bases, with 11 bases lying between them. CDR3: CASSEGGHSGNTIYF. The DNA of the CDR3 is TGCGCCAGCAGCGAGGGAGGCCACTCTGGAAACACCATATATTTT. Looking up the rest from reference TRBV5-1 and TRBJ1-3 gives the full variable domain: KAGVTQTPRYLIKTRGQQVTLSCSPISGHRSVSWYQQTPGQGLQFLFEYFSETQRNKGNFPGRFSGRQFSNSRSEMNVSTLELGDSALYLCASSEGGHSGNTIYFGEGSWLTVV.